This T cell receptor (beta chain) is drawn from a study of T cell responses to AZD1222 COVID-19 vaccine. The method was immunoSEQ multiplex PCR; TCRdb's version includes in-frame clones alone and lacks a portion of them. The table includes about 120,000 clones, about 91% detected once. Germline lookup yields CDR1 LNHDA and CDR2 SQIVND (reference sequence). V gave up 5 bases and J gave up 0 bases, with 10 bases separating them. The CDR3 runs to 14 residues. The sequencing used peripheral blood, collected on day 0 of AZD1222 vaccination. The chain joins TRBV19 to TRBJ1-1; D call uncertain. This TCR was sampled from an adult in good health. CDR3 sequence: CASSASQVNTEAFF. In nucleotides, the CDR3 is TGTGCCAGTAGTGCGTCTCAGGTGAACACTGAAGCTTTCTTT.